Described below is a single T cell receptor beta chain sequence and its context. Germline lookup yields CDR1 GTSNPN and CDR2 SVGIG (reference sequence). This CDR3 spans 16 amino acids. The junction had 10 bases not matched to a gene; V was cut back by 1 base and J by 5 bases. The data were obtained in a study of blood T cell repertoires in COVID-19. Study in general: PBMCs, B-cell-depleted T cells, or T cells were the source of the cDNA or gDNA that made up the material.

As processed by the authors: Nucleated cell counts were estimated from reference gene primer amplification. Repertoires were generated with immunoSEQ multiplex PCR, while TCRdb's copy carries only in-frame clones and drops some. Clonal size and the V and J genes are those of that table, whereas D and trimming came from the DNA. Of about 53,000 clones listed, about 87% were seen once; the top ten hold 4%. The sequenced material came from peripheral blood. The origin of this receptor is a man aged 50 to 59 with acute or convalescent COVID-19. The chain has TRBV30 and TRBJ2-2; 7 positions match TRBD1. The CDR3 region has the DNA TGTGCCTGGAGTGAACATCCGGGACAGCGTACCGGGGAGCTGTTTTTT. This sequence encodes CAWSEHPGQRTGELFF.